The T cell receptor (beta chain) under discussion was sequenced for a study of cytomegalovirus exposure and HLA in healthy donors. CDR1 is SGHRS and CDR2 is YFSETQ in the germline V gene. The CDR3 is 13 residues long. V lost 4 bases and J 2 bases, leaving 10 bases between the germline ends. Primers for the PCR totalled 60 Vbeta and 13 Jbeta. Measured with immunoSEQ multiplex PCR; TCRdb has only the in-frame clones, and not every one. The sample lists 45,000 to 65,000 clones, roughly 80% seen once, with 1.6% in the top ten. Worth noting for this clone: Its cognate antigen is unknown.

Study-level results: Later analysis identified several of the most significant clusters that appeared linked to common viral pathogens. Presence/absence comparisons presumed near-even sequencing depth among donors.

This sequence joins TRBV5-1 and TRBJ2-7; weak D call: TRBD1 (6 bases). Sequenced: PBMCs. This TCR was sampled from a man aged 25-40 years in good health and CMV-seronegative. CDR3 sequence: CASSRDNTYEQYF. In DNA, the CDR3 is TGCGCCAGCAGCCGGGACAATACCTACGAGCAGTACTTC.